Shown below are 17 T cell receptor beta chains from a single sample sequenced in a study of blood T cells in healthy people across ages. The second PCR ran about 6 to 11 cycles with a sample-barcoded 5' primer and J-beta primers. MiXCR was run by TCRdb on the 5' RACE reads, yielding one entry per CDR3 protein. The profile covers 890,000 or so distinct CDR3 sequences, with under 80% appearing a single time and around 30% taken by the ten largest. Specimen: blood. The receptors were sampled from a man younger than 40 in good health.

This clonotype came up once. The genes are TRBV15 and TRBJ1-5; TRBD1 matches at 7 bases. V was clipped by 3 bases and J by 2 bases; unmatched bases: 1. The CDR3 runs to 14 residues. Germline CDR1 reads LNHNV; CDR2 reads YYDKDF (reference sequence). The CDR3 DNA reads TGTGCCACCAGCAGCACAGGGGGCAATCAGCCCCAGCATTTT. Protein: CATSSTGGNQPQHF.

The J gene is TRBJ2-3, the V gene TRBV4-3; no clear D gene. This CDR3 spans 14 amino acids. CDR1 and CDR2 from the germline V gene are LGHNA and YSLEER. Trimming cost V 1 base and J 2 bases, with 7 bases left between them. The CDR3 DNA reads TGCGCCAGCAGCCAAGCGCAAGCCACAGATACGCAGTATTTT. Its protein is CASSQAQATDTQYF.

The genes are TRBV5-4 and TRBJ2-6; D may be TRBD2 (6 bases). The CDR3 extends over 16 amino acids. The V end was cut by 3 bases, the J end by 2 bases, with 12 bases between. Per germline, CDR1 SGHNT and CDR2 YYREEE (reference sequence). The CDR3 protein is CASSSGVTAGANVLTF. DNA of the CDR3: TGTGCCAGCAGCTCGGGAGTTACAGCTGGGGCCAACGTCCTGACTTTC.

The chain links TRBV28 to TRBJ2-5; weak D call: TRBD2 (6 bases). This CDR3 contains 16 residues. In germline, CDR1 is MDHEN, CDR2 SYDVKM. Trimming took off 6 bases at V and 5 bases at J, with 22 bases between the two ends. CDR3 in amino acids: CASRSNSGPQSETQYF. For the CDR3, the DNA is TGTGCCAGCAGATCTAATAGCGGACCACAATCGGAGACCCAGTACTTC.

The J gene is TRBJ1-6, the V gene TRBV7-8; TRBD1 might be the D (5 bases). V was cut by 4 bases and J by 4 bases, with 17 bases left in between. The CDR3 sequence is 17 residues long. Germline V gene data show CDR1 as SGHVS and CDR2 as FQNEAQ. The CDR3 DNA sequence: TGTGCCAGCAGCTCGGGGGGGGACGGGGATTATAATTCACCCCTCCACTTT. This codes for CASSSGGDGDYNSPLHF.

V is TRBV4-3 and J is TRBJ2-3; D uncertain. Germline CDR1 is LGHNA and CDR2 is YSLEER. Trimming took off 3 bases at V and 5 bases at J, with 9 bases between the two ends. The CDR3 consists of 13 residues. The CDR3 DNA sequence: TGCGCCAGCAGCCAGAACTGGGAAGATACGCAGTATTTT. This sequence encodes CASSQNWEDTQYF.

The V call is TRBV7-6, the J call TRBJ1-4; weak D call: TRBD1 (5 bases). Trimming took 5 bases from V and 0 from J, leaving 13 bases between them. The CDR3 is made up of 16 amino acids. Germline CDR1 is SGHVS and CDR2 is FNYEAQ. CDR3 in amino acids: CASSLGATATNEKLFF. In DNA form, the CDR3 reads TGTGCCAGCAGCCTCGGGGCGACAGCAACTAATGAAAAACTGTTTTTT. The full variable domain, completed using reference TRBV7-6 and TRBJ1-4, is GAGVSQSPRYKVTKRGQDVALRCDPISGHVSLYWYRQALGQGPEFLTYFNYEAQQDKSGLPNDRFSAERPEGSISTLTIQRTEQRDSAMYRCASSLGATATNEKLFFGSGTQLSVL.

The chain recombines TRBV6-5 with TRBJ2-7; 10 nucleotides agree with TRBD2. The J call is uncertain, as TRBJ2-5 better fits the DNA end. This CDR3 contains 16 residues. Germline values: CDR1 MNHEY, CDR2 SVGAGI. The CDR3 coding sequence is TGTGCCAGCAGTTACTCAGGGAGCGGGGGGGCTGGGACCCAGTACTTC. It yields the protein CASSYSGSGGAGTQYF.

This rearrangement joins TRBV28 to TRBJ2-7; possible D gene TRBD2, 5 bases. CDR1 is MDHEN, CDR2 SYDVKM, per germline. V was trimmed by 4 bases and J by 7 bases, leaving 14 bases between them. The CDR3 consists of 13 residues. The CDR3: CASSSHGWEEQYF. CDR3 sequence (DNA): TGTGCCAGCAGTTCTCACGGTTGGGAGGAGCAGTACTTC.

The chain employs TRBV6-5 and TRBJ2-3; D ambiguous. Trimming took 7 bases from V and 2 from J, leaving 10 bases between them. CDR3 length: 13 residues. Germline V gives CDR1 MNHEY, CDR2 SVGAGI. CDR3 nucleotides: TGTGCCAGCATGCGGCCTTCCACAGATACGCAGTATTTT. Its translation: CASMRPSTDTQYF.

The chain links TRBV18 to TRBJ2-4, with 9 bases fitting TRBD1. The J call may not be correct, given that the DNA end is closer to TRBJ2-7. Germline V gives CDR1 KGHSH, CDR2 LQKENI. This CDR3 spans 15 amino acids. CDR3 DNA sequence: TGTGCCAGCTCACCGGGACAGGGCCAGGGGCTCGAGCAGTACTTC. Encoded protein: CASSPGQGQGLEQYF.

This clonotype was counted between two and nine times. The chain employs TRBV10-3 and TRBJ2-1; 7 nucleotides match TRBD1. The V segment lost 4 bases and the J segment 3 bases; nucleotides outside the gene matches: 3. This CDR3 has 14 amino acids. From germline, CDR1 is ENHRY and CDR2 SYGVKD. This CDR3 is CAISGGQIYNEQFF. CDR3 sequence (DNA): TGTGCCATCAGTGGGGGACAGATCTACAATGAGCAGTTCTTC.

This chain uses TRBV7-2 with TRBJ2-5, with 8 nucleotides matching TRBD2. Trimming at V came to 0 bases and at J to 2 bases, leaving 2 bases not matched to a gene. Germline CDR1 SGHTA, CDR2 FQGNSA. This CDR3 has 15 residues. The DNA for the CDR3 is TGTGCCAGCAGCTTAGCCCGCGGGGGGCAAGAGACCCAGTACTTC. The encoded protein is CASSLARGGQETQYF.

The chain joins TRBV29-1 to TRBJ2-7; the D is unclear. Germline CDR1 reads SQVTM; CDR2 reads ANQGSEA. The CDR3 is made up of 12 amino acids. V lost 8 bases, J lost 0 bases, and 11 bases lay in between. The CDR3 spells CSILTDSYEQYF. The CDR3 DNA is TGCAGCATACTGACCGACTCCTACGAGCAGTACTTC.

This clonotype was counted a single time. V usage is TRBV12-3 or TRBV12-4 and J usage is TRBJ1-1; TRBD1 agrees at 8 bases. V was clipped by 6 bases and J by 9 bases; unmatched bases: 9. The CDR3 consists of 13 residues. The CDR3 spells CASSPDGQGKAFF. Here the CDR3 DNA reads TGTGCCAGCAGCCCCGACGGACAGGGAAAAGCTTTCTTT.

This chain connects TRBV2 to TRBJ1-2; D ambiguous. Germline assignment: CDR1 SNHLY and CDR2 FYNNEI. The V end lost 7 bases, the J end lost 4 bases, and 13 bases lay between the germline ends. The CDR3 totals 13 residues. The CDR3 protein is CASITSGVYGYTF. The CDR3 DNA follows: TGTGCCAGCATAACCAGTGGGGTCTATGGCTACACCTTC.

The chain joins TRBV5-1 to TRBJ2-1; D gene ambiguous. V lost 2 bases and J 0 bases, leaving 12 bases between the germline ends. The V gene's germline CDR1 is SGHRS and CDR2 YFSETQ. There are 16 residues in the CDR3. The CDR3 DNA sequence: TGCGCCAGCAGCTTTGAGCAGGCCCGCTCCTACAATGAGCAGTTCTTC. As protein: CASSFEQARSYNEQFF.